These T cell receptor beta chains were read from a single sample in a study of cytomegalovirus exposure and HLA in healthy donors. Profiled with immunoSEQ multiplex PCR; TCRdb holds only in-frame clones, not every one. Among approximately 150,000 clones listed, about 71% were seen once. The sequencing sample was made of PBMCs. These receptors were taken from a man aged 50-59 years in good health and CMV-seronegative. CDR3s include the opening cysteine and the closing phenylalanine or tryptophan. Each record gives: V gene, clone size, J gene, CDR3 length, CDR3 protein. Rows may omit the clone size; those that give it use once, few, many or a size class.

v_call: TRBV28
clone_size: .
j_call: TRBJ2-6
cdr3_length: 18
cdr3_aa: CASKTTTSTVAGANVLTF

v_call: TRBV4-2
clone_size: few
j_call: TRBJ2-6
cdr3_length: 16
cdr3_aa: CASSQGRLSGANVLTF

v_call: TRBV5-4
clone_size: .
j_call: TRBJ1-1
cdr3_length: 16
cdr3_aa: CASSFDSSLMNTEAFF

v_call: TRBV13
clone_size: .
j_call: TRBJ1-4
cdr3_length: 18
cdr3_aa: CASSPSSATGGLDEKLFF

v_call: TRBV25-1
clone_size: few
j_call: TRBJ2-5
cdr3_length: 14
cdr3_aa: CASSEYPNQETQYF

v_call: TRBV19
clone_size: .
j_call: TRBJ1-2
cdr3_length: 15
cdr3_aa: CASSRRVDSGYGYTF

v_call: TRBV18
clone_size: .
j_call: TRBJ2-7
cdr3_length: 11
cdr3_aa: CASSRDLQQYF

v_call: TRBV7-2
clone_size: .
j_call: TRBJ2-2
cdr3_length: 15
cdr3_aa: CASSLPRGQTGELFF

v_call: TRBV7-6
clone_size: .
j_call: TRBJ1-2
cdr3_length: 13
cdr3_aa: CASTPGTNYGYTF

v_call: TRBV9
clone_size: few
j_call: TRBJ2-1
cdr3_length: 14
cdr3_aa: CASSVGGLANEQFF

v_call: TRBV6-1
clone_size: .
j_call: TRBJ1-1
cdr3_length: 14
cdr3_aa: CASERVPPPQEAFF

v_call: TRBV6-4
clone_size: .
j_call: TRBJ2-3
cdr3_length: 13
cdr3_aa: CASSVTSTDTQYF

v_call: TRBV7-9
clone_size: .
j_call: TRBJ2-7
cdr3_length: 14
cdr3_aa: CASSFGGTTYEQYF

v_call: TRBV7-2
clone_size: few
j_call: TRBJ1-3
cdr3_length: 15
cdr3_aa: CASSLAVRQGDTIYF

v_call: TRBV27
clone_size: .
j_call: TRBJ2-3
cdr3_length: 15
cdr3_aa: CASSLGGGAPSTQYF

v_call: TRBV11-2
clone_size: .
j_call: TRBJ1-1
cdr3_length: 16
cdr3_aa: CASSSYTGQGKEEAFF

v_call: TRBV27
clone_size: .
j_call: TRBJ2-2
cdr3_length: 14
cdr3_aa: CASSLSEPVGELFF

v_call: TRBV2
clone_size: few
j_call: TRBJ2-2
cdr3_length: 12
cdr3_aa: CASGQQYGELFF

v_call: TRBV5-5
clone_size: .
j_call: TRBJ1-5
cdr3_length: 15
cdr3_aa: CASSTRAGPGEAQHF

v_call: TRBV4-2
clone_size: .
j_call: TRBJ2-2
cdr3_length: 16
cdr3_aa: CASSLPTGINTGELFF

v_call: TRBV4-1
clone_size: .
j_call: TRBJ1-5
cdr3_length: 14
cdr3_aa: CASSQVGGDQPQHF

v_call: TRBV5-4
clone_size: .
j_call: TRBJ2-7
cdr3_length: 15
cdr3_aa: CASSLAGVRSYEQYF

v_call: TRBV9
clone_size: .
j_call: TRBJ1-1
cdr3_length: 15
cdr3_aa: CASSVVGRGNTEAFF

v_call: TRBV5-1
clone_size: .
j_call: TRBJ1-1
cdr3_length: 13
cdr3_aa: CASRGDTNTEAFF

v_call: TRBV5-6
clone_size: .
j_call: TRBJ2-3
cdr3_length: 14
cdr3_aa: CASSSKYSPDTQYF

v_call: TRBV7-8
clone_size: .
j_call: TRBJ1-2
cdr3_length: 17
cdr3_aa: CASSPIPQGIANYGYTF

v_call: TRBV27
clone_size: .
j_call: TRBJ1-1
cdr3_length: 13
cdr3_aa: CASRRRENTEAFF

v_call: TRBV5-1
clone_size: .
j_call: TRBJ1-1
cdr3_length: 15
cdr3_aa: CASSRRGELNTEAFF

v_call: TRBV18
clone_size: .
j_call: TRBJ1-5
cdr3_length: 16
cdr3_aa: CASSPLPQGSNQPQHF

v_call: TRBV18
clone_size: .
j_call: TRBJ1-5
cdr3_length: 13
cdr3_aa: CASSFDTGQPQHF

v_call: TRBV5-1
clone_size: .
j_call: TRBJ2-7
cdr3_length: 18
cdr3_aa: CASSSRGILGGEAYEQYF

v_call: TRBV15
clone_size: .
j_call: TRBJ1-2
cdr3_length: 15
cdr3_aa: CATSRASGTPDGYTF

v_call: TRBV6-6
clone_size: few
j_call: TRBJ1-5
cdr3_length: 14
cdr3_aa: CASSYSGGEQPQHF

v_call: TRBV28
clone_size: few
j_call: TRBJ2-1
cdr3_length: 15
cdr3_aa: CASNRQLVSYNEQFF

v_call: TRBV11-3
clone_size: .
j_call: TRBJ2-3
cdr3_length: 15
cdr3_aa: CASSLSGGFTDTQYF

v_call: TRBV5-6
clone_size: few
j_call: TRBJ1-4
cdr3_length: 15
cdr3_aa: CASSSTGRTNEKLFF

v_call: TRBV4-3
clone_size: once
j_call: TRBJ2-5
cdr3_length: 19
cdr3_aa: CASSHWGTSGGRGRETQYF

v_call: TRBV19
clone_size: .
j_call: TRBJ1-5
cdr3_length: 11
cdr3_aa: CASSILNTQHF

v_call: TRBV4-1
clone_size: .
j_call: TRBJ1-1
cdr3_length: 18
cdr3_aa: CASSQDGDRDAKNTEAFF

v_call: TRBV7-9
clone_size: .
j_call: TRBJ2-3
cdr3_length: 15
cdr3_aa: CASSLVLGGTDTQYF

v_call: TRBV4-1
clone_size: once
j_call: TRBJ1-1
cdr3_length: 14
cdr3_aa: CASSPPGGNTEAFF

v_call: TRBV5-6
clone_size: .
j_call: TRBJ1-6
cdr3_length: 14
cdr3_aa: CASSTPVSGSPLHF

v_call: TRBV6-6
clone_size: .
j_call: TRBJ2-7
cdr3_length: 15
cdr3_aa: CASSYSSGGAYEQYF

v_call: TRBV6-4
clone_size: .
j_call: TRBJ1-5
cdr3_length: 15
cdr3_aa: CASSEVGGSNQPQHF

v_call: TRBV14
clone_size: once
j_call: TRBJ1-1
cdr3_length: 17
cdr3_aa: CASSPSLRRERNTEAFF

v_call: TRBV13
clone_size: .
j_call: TRBJ1-1
cdr3_length: 13
cdr3_aa: CASSPMLVGEAFF

v_call: TRBV5-1
clone_size: .
j_call: TRBJ2-1
cdr3_length: 16
cdr3_aa: CASSFQLAGGGNEQFF

v_call: TRBV5-5
clone_size: .
j_call: TRBJ1-4
cdr3_length: 15
cdr3_aa: CASSPQGATNEKLFF

v_call: TRBV6-6
clone_size: .
j_call: TRBJ2-1
cdr3_length: 12
cdr3_aa: CASTTTGNEQFF

v_call: TRBV18
clone_size: few
j_call: TRBJ1-5
cdr3_length: 19
cdr3_aa: CASSPPKLDRVSSNQPQHF